The 23 T cell receptor beta chains reported below all come from one sample, sequenced in a study of blood T cell repertoires in COVID-19. TCRdb's table, derived via immunoSEQ multiplex PCR, lists solely in-frame clones and lacks some. Of 250,000 or so clones listed, around 90% are singletons. The sequenced sample consisted of PBMCs or T cells enriched from blood (not recorded which). The receptors were sampled from a woman aged 40 to 50 who had been exposed to COVID-19.

The chain is built from TRBV5-4 and TRBJ2-1; 7 nucleotides match TRBD2. The CDR3 contains 14 residues. CDR1 SGHNT and CDR2 YYREEE come from the germline V gene (reference sequence). V lost 2 bases to trimming and J lost 5 bases; unmatched junction nucleotides: 4. Here the CDR3 DNA reads TGTGCCAGCAGCTTCCCGGGACTAAACAATGAGCAGTTCTTC. It codes for CASSFPGLNNEQFF.

This chain uses TRBV29-1 with TRBJ2-3; a weak D match, TRBD2 (7 bases). The CDR3 totals 13 residues. Trimming pared 3 bases from V and 4 bases from J, leaving 11 bases between. CDR1 and CDR2 from the germline V gene are SQVTM and ANQGSEA. The CDR3 coding sequence is TGCAGCGTTGAGGGGGGGCTTTCAGATACGCAGTATTTT. Protein sequence: CSVEGGLSDTQYF.

This sequence joins TRBV6-5 and TRBJ2-2; tentatively, D is TRBD2 (6 bases). The CDR3 is 15 residues long. Germline V gene data show CDR1 as MNHEY and CDR2 as SVGAGI. V lost 0 bases and J 4 bases, leaving 9 bases between the germline ends. Written as DNA, the CDR3 is TGTGCCAGCAGTTACTCGCTGGGGGGCACCGGGGAGCTGTTTTTT. It codes for CASSYSLGGTGELFF.

This clone was counted once. The rearrangement links TRBV6-1 to TRBJ1-6, with unresolved D. The germline V gene encodes CDR1 MNHNS and CDR2 SASEGT. The CDR3 sequence is 15 residues long. V was trimmed by 1 base and J by 9 bases, leaving 13 bases between them. The CDR3 region is CASSEVPGVGSPLHF. The CDR3 DNA follows: TGTGCCAGCAGTGAAGTGCCGGGAGTGGGTTCACCCCTCCACTTT.

This sequence joins TRBV20-1 and TRBJ1-1; 8 bases are shared with TRBD1. This CDR3 has 12 residues. Per germline, CDR1 DFQATT and CDR2 SNEGSKA (reference sequence). The V segment lost 4 bases and the J segment 4 bases; nucleotides outside the gene matches: 2. The CDR3 DNA reads TGCAGTGCTACTGACAGGGGCACTGAAGCTTTCTTT. Protein: CSATDRGTEAFF.

The chain uses TRBV3-1 (or the pseudogene TRBV3-2) and TRBJ2-5; D unresolved. V was shortened by 2 bases and J by 5 bases, with 6 bases between the two germline ends. The CDR3 length is 12 residues. Germline V gene lookup returns CDR1 LGHDT and CDR2 YNNKEL (reference sequence). CDR3 DNA: TGTGCCAGCAGCCAAAGCCCCGAGACCCAGTACTTC. It translates to CASSQSPETQYF.

The chain employs TRBV18 and TRBJ2-1; weak D call: TRBD2 (5 bases). Germline CDR1 reads KGHSH; CDR2 reads LQKENI. The CDR3 is made up of 15 amino acids. The V end lost 4 bases, the J end lost 2 bases, and 12 bases lay between the germline ends. The CDR3 reads CASSLGEPPYNEQFF. In DNA, the CDR3 is TGTGCCAGCTCACTGGGAGAGCCCCCCTACAATGAGCAGTTCTTC.

This chain uses TRBV12-3 or TRBV12-4 with TRBJ1-1; TRBD1 aligns across 8 bases. The length of the CDR3 is 13 residues. With 6 bases clipped from V and 7 bases from J, the junction kept 7 bases outside the gene matches. CDR3 protein: CASSETGGGEAFF. The CDR3 coding sequence is TGTGCCAGCAGCGAAACAGGGGGAGGTGAAGCTTTCTTT.

As for this clone: Different DNA sequences within this sample yield the same CDR3. V gene TRBV6-5 combines with J gene TRBJ2-7; 8 bases match TRBD1. In germline, CDR1 is MNHEY, CDR2 SVGAGI. The V gene end was trimmed by 0 bases and the J gene end by 2 bases; junction bases not matched to a gene: 3. This CDR3 contains 15 residues. CDR3 sequence reads: CASSYSTGGTYEQYF. The CDR3 DNA sequence: TGTGCCAGCAGTTACTCCACAGGGGGTACCTACGAGCAGTACTTC.

The chain employs TRBV12-5 and TRBJ1-1; D is perhaps TRBD1 (6 bases). The CDR3 is made up of 15 amino acids. In germline, CDR1 is LGHNT, CDR2 FRNRAP. Trimming removed 4 bases at V and 1 base at J, with 13 bases between. CDR3 in amino acids: CASGSGQLWNTEAFF. CDR3 nucleotides: TGTGCTAGTGGTTCCGGACAGCTATGGAACACTGAAGCTTTCTTT.

The V and J genes are TRBV4-2 and TRBJ2-2; 7 bases agree with TRBD2. Trimming cost V 1 base and J 1 base; bases outside gene matches: 6. The CDR3 extends over 17 amino acids. Germline V CDR1 and CDR2: LGHNA, YNFKEQ. In nucleotides, the CDR3 is TGTGCCAGCAGCCAAGTAAGCACTAGCGAGAACACCGGGGAGCTGTTTTTT. Protein sequence: CASSQVSTSENTGELFF.

Note on this clone: The junction shows a germline mismatch at one end, possibly a read error. J is TRBJ2-3 and V is TRBV5-1; 14 nucleotides align to TRBD2. Germline assignment: CDR1 SGHRS and CDR2 YFSETQ. The CDR3 spans 20 residues. The CDR3 loop reads CASSSKSLGLAGGTGDTQYF. In DNA, the CDR3 is TGTGCCAGCAGCTCAAAAAGCTTAGGACTAGCGGGAGGTACTGGAGATACGCAGTATTTT.

This chain joins TRBV29-1 and TRBJ1-1; weak D call: TRBD1 (5 bases). V was trimmed by 4 bases and J by 1 base, leaving 16 bases between them. CDR3 length: 15 residues. Germline-derived CDR1 and CDR2 are SQVTM and ANQGSEA. CDR3 in amino acids: CSVGGGGNTNTEAFF. The DNA for the CDR3 is TGCAGCGTTGGGGGGGGAGGAAATACGAACACTGAAGCTTTCTTT.

The chain employs TRBV19 and TRBJ2-5; TRBD2 matches 8 bases. V trimming: 4 bases; J trimming: 2 bases; junction bases outside the gene matches: 15. The CDR3 has 18 residues. Germline CDR1 is LNHDA and CDR2 is SQIVND (reference sequence). The CDR3 here is CASSTPPWSGGTQETQYF. The CDR3 DNA reads as TGTGCCAGTAGTACCCCCCCGTGGAGCGGGGGTACTCAAGAGACCCAGTACTTC. The full variable domain, its missing parts supplied by reference TRBV19 and TRBJ2-5, is DGGITQSPKYLFRKEGQNVTLSCEQNLNHDAMYWYRQDPGQGLRLIYYSQIVNDFQKGDIAEGYSVSREKKESFPLTVTSAQKNPTAFYLCASSTPPWSGGTQETQYFGPGTRLLVL.

V usage is TRBV6-1 and J usage is TRBJ1-5; TRBD1 might be the D (6 bases). The V end was cut by 2 bases, the J end by 7 bases, with 12 bases between. CDR1 and CDR2 (germline): MNHNS, SASEGT. The CDR3 is 14 amino acids. The DNA of the CDR3 is TGTGCCAGCAGTGAATTTATTGGGGGCCAGCCCCAGCATTTT. It specifies CASSEFIGGQPQHF.

V is TRBV4-3 and J is TRBJ1-2; 7 positions agree with TRBD1. CDR1 and CDR2 (germline): LGHNA, YSLEER. The trim removed 4 bases at V and 6 bases at J, leaving 11 bases unmatched. The CDR3 extends over 15 amino acids. The CDR3 sequence: CASSLLLGDSDGYTF. The CDR3 bases are TGCGCCAGCAGCCTCCTCCTGGGGGACAGCGATGGCTACACCTTC.

The V gene is TRBV4-1, the J gene TRBJ1-1; 9 bases agree with TRBD1. Per germline, CDR1 MGHRA and CDR2 YSYEKL. This CDR3 comprises 16 residues. V gave up 4 bases and J gave up 1 base; unmatched junction bases: 7. CDR3 residues: CASSRPGTGKNTEAFF. The CDR3 DNA reads TGCGCCAGCAGCCGCCCGGGGACAGGGAAGAACACTGAAGCTTTCTTT.

CDR3 coding DNA: TGTGCCAGTGATGGGGGGTCCACGAATGAAAAACTGTTTTTT. Protein: CASDGGSTNEKLFF. The chain is built from TRBV28 and TRBJ1-4; tentative D call: TRBD1 (5 bases). This CDR3 has 14 amino acids. Germline loops: CDR1 MDHEN, CDR2 SYDVKM. Trimming stripped 9 bases from V and 5 bases from J, with 16 bases between.

V and J are TRBV30 and TRBJ1-3; TRBD1 aligns across 7 bases. The CDR3 is 15 amino acids. The germline V gene encodes CDR1 GTSNPN and CDR2 SVGIG (reference sequence). Trimming cost V 0 bases and J 2 bases; bases outside gene matches: 4. The CDR3 is CAWSVGGSPGNTIYF. As DNA, the CDR3 is TGTGCCTGGAGTGTAGGGGGCAGCCCTGGAAACACCATATATTTT.

This clone was recorded a few times. The CDR3 loop is CASSQDVAANSPLHF. The DNA of the CDR3 is TGCGCCAGCAGCCAAGATGTGGCGGCAAATTCACCCCTCCACTTT. This chain joins TRBV4-3 and TRBJ1-6, with D hard to call. The V end was cut by 0 bases, the J end by 7 bases, with 10 bases between. The length of the CDR3 is 15 residues. Germline loops: CDR1 LGHNA, CDR2 YSLEER.

The V and J genes are TRBV19 and TRBJ2-6; a weak D match, TRBD1 (6 bases). The CDR3 has 17 amino acids. Germline V gene sequence: CDR1 LNHDA, CDR2 SQIVND (reference sequence). V was pared by 8 bases and J by 0 bases, with 17 bases between. CDR3 DNA sequence: TGTGCCAGTCGTTCAATTCACAGGGTCTCTGGGGCCAACGTCCTGACTTTC. It translates to CASRSIHRVSGANVLTF.

CDR3 protein: CASSPSAGNEQYV. The CDR3 DNA reads as TGTGCCAGCAGCCCCTCAGCGGGCAACGAGCAGTACGTC. The chain has TRBV3-1 (or the pseudogene TRBV3-2) and TRBJ2-7, with TRBD2 as a possible D gene (6 bases). There are 13 residues in the CDR3. V was trimmed by 4 bases and J by 5 bases, leaving 12 bases between them. Germline lookup yields CDR1 LGHDT and CDR2 YNNKEL (reference sequence).

The gene calls are TRBV15 and TRBJ1-4, with 7 bases matching TRBD1. Trimming removed 5 bases from V and 8 bases from J; junction bases left unmatched: 8. The CDR3 length is 14 residues. CDR1 LNHNV and CDR2 YYDKDF come from the germline V gene (reference sequence). CDR3 sequence reads: CATSDDRVGEKLFF. The CDR3 DNA is TGTGCCACCAGCGACGACAGGGTGGGGGAAAAACTGTTTTTT.